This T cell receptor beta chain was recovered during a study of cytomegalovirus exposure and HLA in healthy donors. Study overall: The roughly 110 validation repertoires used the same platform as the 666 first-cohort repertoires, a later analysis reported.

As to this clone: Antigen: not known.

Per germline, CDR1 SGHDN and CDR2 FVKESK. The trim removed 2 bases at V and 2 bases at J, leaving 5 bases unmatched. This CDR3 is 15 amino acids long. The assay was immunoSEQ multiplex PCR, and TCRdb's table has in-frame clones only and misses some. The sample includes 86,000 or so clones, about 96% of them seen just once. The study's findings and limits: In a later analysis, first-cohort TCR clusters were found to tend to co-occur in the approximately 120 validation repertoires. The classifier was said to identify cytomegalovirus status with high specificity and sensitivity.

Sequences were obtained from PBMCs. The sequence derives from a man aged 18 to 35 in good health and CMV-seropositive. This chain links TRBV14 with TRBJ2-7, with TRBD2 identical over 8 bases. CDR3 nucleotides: TGTGCCAGCAGCCAAATAGCGGGGTTCACCTACGAGCAGTACTTC. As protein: CASSQIAGFTYEQYF.